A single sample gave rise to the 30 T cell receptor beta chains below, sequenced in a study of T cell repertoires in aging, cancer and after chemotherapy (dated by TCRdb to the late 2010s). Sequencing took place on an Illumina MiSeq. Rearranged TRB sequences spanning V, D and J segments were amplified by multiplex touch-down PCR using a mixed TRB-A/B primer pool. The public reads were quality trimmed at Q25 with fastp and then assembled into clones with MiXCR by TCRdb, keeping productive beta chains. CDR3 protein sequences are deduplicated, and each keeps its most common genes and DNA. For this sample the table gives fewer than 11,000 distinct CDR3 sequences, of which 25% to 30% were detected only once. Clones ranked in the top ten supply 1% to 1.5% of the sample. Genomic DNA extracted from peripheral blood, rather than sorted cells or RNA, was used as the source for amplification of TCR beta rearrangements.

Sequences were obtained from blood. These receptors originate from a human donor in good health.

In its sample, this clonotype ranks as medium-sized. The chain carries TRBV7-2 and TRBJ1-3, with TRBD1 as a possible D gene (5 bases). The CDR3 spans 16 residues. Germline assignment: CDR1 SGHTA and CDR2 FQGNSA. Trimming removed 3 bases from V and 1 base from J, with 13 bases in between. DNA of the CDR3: TGTGCCAGCAGCTTGGGGACCGAACCGTCTGGAAACACCATATATTTT. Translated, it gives CASSLGTEPSGNTIYF.

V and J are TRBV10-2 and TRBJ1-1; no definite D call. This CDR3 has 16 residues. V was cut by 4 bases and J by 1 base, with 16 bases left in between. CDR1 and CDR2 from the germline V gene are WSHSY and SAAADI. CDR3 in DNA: TGCGCCAGCAGTGGACTCGCTCAGGTGGGGAACACTGAAGCTTTCTTT. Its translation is CASSGLAQVGNTEAFF.

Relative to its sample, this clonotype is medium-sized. DNA for the CDR3: TGTGCCTGGAGAGTGACAGGGGCCGGCTACGAGCAGTACTTC. Its protein is CAWRVTGAGYEQYF. The chain carries TRBV30 and TRBJ2-7, with TRBD1 matching 8 bases. V lost 3 bases and J lost 3; bases outside the gene matches: 7. The CDR3 runs to 14 residues. Germline V gene lookup returns CDR1 GTSNPN and CDR2 SVGIG (reference sequence).

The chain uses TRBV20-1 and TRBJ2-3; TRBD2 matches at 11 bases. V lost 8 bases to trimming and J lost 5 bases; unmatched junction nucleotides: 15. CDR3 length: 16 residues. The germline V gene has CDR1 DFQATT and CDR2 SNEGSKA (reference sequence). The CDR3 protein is CSNNPVAGGLVDTQYF. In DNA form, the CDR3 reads TGCAGTAACAACCCGGTAGCGGGAGGGCTGGTAGATACGCAGTATTTT.

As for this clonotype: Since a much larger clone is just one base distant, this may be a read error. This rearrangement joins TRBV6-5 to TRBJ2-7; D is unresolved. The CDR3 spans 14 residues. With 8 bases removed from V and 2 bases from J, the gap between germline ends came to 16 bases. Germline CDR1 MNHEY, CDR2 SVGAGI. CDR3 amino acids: CASSEPEQTYEQYF. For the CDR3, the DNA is TGTGCCAGCTCAGAGCCGGAACAAACCTACGAGCAGTACTTC.

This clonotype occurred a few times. CDR3 bases: TGCAGTGCTACACTCCAGGGTGCCTACGAGCAGTACTTC. As protein: CSATLQGAYEQYF. The J gene is TRBJ2-7, the V gene TRBV20-1, with D possibly matching TRBD1 (5 bases). Trimming took 4 bases from V and 2 from J, leaving 12 bases between them. The germline V gene has CDR1 DFQATT and CDR2 SNEGSKA (reference sequence). The CDR3 is 13 amino acids.

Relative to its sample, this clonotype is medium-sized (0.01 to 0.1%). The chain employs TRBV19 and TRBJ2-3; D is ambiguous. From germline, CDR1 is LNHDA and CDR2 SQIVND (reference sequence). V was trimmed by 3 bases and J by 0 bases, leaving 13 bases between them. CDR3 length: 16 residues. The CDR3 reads CASSMEELPSTDTQYF. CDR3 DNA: TGTGCCAGTAGTATGGAAGAGCTACCGAGCACAGATACGCAGTATTTT.

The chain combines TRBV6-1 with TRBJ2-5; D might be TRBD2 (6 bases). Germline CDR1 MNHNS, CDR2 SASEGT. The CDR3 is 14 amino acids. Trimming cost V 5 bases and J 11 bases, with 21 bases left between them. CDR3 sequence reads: CASSYAGPYNEQYF. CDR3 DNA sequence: TGTGCCAGCAGTTACGCGGGACCATACAATGAGCAGTACTTC.

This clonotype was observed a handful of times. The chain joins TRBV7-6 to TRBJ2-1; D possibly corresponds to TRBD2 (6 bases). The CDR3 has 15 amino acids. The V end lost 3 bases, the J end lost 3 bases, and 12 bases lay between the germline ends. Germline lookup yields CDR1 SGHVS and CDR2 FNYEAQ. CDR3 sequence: CASSLVPGGYNEQFF. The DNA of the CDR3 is TGTGCCAGCAGCTTGGTCCCCGGGGGCTACAATGAGCAGTTCTTC.

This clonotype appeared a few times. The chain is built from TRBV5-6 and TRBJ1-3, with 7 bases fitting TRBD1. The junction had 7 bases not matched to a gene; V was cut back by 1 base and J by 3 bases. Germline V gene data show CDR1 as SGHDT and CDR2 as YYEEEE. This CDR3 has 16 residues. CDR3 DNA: TGTGCCAGCAGCTTGCGGACAGGTCCACTTGGAAACACCATATATTTT. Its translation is CASSLRTGPLGNTIYF.

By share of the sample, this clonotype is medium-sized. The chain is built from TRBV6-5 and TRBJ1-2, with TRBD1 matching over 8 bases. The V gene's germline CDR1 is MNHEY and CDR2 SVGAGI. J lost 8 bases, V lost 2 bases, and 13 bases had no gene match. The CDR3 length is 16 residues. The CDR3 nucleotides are TGTGCCAGCAGTTACCAGGGGGCTCCCCTTACGCGGGGCTACACCTTC. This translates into CASSYQGAPLTRGYTF.

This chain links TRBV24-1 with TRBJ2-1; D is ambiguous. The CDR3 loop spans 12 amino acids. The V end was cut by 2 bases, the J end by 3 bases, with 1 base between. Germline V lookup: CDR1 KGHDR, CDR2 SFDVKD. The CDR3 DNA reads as TGTGCCACCAGTGATTACTACAATGAGCAGTTCTTC. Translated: CATSDYYNEQFF.

CDR3 protein: CASSPPGGAAKNIQYF. CDR3 nucleotides: TGTGCCAGCAGTCCACCGGGAGGGGCAGCCAAAAACATTCAGTACTTC. This chain connects TRBV6-5 to TRBJ2-4; TRBD2 aligns across 8 bases. The CDR3 has 16 amino acids. The ends lost 5 bases at V and 0 bases at J; junction bases unmatched: 6. Germline loops: CDR1 MNHEY, CDR2 SVGAGI.

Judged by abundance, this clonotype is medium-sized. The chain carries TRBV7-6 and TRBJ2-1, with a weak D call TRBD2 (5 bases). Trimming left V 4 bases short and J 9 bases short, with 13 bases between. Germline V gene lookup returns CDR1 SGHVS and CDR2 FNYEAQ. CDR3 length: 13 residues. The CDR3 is CASSSSLPGEQFF. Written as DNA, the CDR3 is TGTGCCAGCAGCTCTAGCCTCCCCGGTGAGCAGTTCTTC.

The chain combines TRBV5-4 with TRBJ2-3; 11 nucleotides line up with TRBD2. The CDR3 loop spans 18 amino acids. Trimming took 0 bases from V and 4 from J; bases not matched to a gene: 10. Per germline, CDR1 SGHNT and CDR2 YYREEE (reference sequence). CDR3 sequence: CASSLGGQTSGSPDTQYF. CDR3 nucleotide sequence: TGTGCCAGCAGCTTGGGGGGACAAACTAGCGGGAGCCCAGATACGCAGTATTTT.

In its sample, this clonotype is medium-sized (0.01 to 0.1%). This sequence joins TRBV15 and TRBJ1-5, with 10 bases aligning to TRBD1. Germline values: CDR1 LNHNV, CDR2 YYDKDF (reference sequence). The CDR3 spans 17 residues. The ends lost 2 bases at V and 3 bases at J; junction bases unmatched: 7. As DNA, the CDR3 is TGTGCCACCAGCAGACCGCGGACAGGGGGTGCCAATCAGCCCCAGCATTTT. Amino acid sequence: CATSRPRTGGANQPQHF.

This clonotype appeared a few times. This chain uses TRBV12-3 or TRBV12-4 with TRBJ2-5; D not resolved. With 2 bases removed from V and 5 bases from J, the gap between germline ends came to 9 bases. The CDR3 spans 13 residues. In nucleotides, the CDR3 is TGTGCCAGCAGTTTAACCGGTCCGGAGACCCAGTACTTC. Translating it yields CASSLTGPETQYF.

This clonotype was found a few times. The CDR3 loop is CASSPTGGKDTQYF. The CDR3 DNA follows: TGTGCCAGCAGCCCGACAGGGGGAAAGGATACGCAGTATTTT. The chain employs TRBV7-6 and TRBJ2-3, with 9 positions matching TRBD1. CDR1 is SGHVS, CDR2 FNYEAQ, per germline. The V and J ends lost 5 bases and 6 bases, in that order; junction bases with no gene match: 6. CDR3 length: 14 residues.

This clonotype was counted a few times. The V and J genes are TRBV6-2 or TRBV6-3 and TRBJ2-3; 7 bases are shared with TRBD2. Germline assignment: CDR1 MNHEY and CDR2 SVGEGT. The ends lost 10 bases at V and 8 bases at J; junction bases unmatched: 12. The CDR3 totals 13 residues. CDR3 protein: CATGERGGGTQYF. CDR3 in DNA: TGTGCCACGGGGGAGCGTGGCGGGGGTACGCAGTATTTT.

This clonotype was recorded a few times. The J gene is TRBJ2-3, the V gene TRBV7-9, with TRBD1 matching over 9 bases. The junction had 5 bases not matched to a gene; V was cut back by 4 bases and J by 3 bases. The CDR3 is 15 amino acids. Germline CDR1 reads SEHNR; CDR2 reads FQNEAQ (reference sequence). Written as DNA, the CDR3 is TGTGCCAGCAGCTCATCCGGGACAGGGACAGATACGCAGTATTTT. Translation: CASSSSGTGTDTQYF.

The CDR3 is CSGGWGTASYEQYF. In nucleotides, the CDR3 is TGCAGTGGGGGGTGGGGGACAGCCTCCTACGAGCAGTACTTC. The chain employs TRBV20-1 and TRBJ2-7; TRBD1 aligns across 7 bases. The ends lost 7 bases at V and 0 bases at J; junction bases unmatched: 9. Germline V lookup: CDR1 DFQATT, CDR2 SNEGSKA (reference sequence). The CDR3 is made up of 14 amino acids.

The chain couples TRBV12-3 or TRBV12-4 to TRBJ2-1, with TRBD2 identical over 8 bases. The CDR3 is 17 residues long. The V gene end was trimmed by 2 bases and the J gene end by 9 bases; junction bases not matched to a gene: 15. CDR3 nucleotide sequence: TGTGCCAGCAGTTTATATATCATGGACGGGAGGGGGGGTGAGCAGTTCTTC. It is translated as CASSLYIMDGRGGEQFF.

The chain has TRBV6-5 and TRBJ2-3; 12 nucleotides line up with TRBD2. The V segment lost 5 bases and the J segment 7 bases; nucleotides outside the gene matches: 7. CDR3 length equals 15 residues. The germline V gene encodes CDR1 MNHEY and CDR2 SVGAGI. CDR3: CASSPGLAGLNTQYF. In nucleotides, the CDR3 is TGTGCCAGCAGTCCAGGACTAGCGGGACTGAATACGCAGTATTTT.

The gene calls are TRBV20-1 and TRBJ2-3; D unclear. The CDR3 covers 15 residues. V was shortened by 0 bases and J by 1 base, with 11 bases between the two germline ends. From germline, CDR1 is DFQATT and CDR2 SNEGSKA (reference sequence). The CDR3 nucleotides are TGCAGTGCTAGAGATGTGAAGAAAGGCACAGATACGCAGTATTTT. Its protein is CSARDVKKGTDTQYF.

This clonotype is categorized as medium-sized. CDR3 nucleotide sequence: TGTGCCAGCAGCAGTCGGGCCAACGTCCTGACTTTC. Amino acid sequence: CASSSRANVLTF. This chain joins TRBV12-3 or TRBV12-4 and TRBJ2-6; D is unclear. The length of the CDR3 is 12 residues. V shed 6 bases and J shed 5 bases, with 5 bases lying between them.

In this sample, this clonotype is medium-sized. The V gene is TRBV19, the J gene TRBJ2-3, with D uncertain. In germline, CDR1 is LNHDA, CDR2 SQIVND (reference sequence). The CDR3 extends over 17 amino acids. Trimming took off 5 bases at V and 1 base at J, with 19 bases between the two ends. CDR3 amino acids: CASSSYTVDLRTDTQYF. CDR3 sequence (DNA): TGTGCCAGTAGTTCCTACACAGTGGACCTACGCACAGATACGCAGTATTTT.

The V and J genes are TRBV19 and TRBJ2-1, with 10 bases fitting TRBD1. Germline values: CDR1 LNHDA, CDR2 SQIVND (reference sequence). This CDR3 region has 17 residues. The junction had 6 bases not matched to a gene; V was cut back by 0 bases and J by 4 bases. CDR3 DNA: TGTGCCAGTAGTATAGACTCCGGGACAGGGGTTTACAATGAGCAGTTCTTC. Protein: CASSIDSGTGVYNEQFF.

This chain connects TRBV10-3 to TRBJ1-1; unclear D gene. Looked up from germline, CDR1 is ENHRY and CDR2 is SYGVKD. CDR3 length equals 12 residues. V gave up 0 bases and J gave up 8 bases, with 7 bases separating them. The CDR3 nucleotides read TGTGCCATCAGTGAGTCCCTCTTAGAAGCTTTCTTT. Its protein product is CAISESLLEAFF.

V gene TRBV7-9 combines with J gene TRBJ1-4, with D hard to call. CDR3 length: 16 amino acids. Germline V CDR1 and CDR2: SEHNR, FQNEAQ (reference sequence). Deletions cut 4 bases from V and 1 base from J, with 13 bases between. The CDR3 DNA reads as TGTGCCAGCAGCTCCCCTTCGAGGTTAACTAATGAAAAACTGTTTTTT. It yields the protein CASSSPSRLTNEKLFF.

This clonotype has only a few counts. CDR3 nucleotides: TGTGCCAGCAGCTCTAGCGGGAGGGTTAGCACAGATACGCAGTATTTT. Residues: CASSSSGRVSTDTQYF. The chain has TRBV11-2 and TRBJ2-3; 12 bases match TRBD2. This CDR3 region has 16 residues. The germline V gene has CDR1 SGHAT and CDR2 FQNNGV. V lost 4 bases and J lost 0; bases outside the gene matches: 2.